This T cell receptor beta chain was retrieved from a study of blood T cell repertoires in COVID-19. Study as a whole: Acute and convalescent COVID-19 specimens originated in the United States, Italy and Spain. Sources were T cells, B-cell-depleted T cells, or PBMCs; the material itself was cDNA or gDNA.

The data were produced by immunoSEQ multiplex PCR, yet TCRdb's version contains in-frame clones alone and is incomplete. The sample lists 200,000 to 250,000 clones, 80% to 90% occurring once. The CDR3 spans 16 residues. V lost 0 bases and J lost 0, with 9 bases in between. Germline CDR1 is LGHNA and CDR2 is YSLEER. During active infection, Seattle patients enrolled and were then monitored through disease. The chain has TRBV4-3 and TRBJ1-3; D is perhaps TRBD1 (6 bases). The TCR comes from a man aged 30 to 45 with COVID-19, enrolled during active disease. Source material: peripheral blood. The CDR3 sequence: CASSQEWGRSGNTIYF. CDR3 in DNA: TGCGCCAGCAGCCAAGAGTGGGGGCGCTCTGGAAACACCATATATTTT.